These T cell receptor beta chains were read from a single sample in a study of radiotherapy plus CTLA-4 blockade in lung cancer. Data came from immunoSEQ multiplex PCR; TCRdb stores just in-frame clones and leaves some out. The repertoire includes about 98,000 clones, around nine tenths of them detected once, and nearly 5% sits in the top ten. Material: peripheral blood, obtained from a patient treated with radiotherapy plus ipilimumab. These receptors came from a human donor with non-small cell lung cancer that progressed on radiotherapy plus ipilimumab. Each CDR3 is given with its conserved first and last residue. The D gene is left open where the match is weak. A clone size is listed for some rows: how often the clone was seen (once, few, many), or a class if it is expanded.

cdr3_aa	cdr3_nt	clone_size	v_call	j_call	d_call
CASNRQGAESNGYTF	TGTGCCAGCAACCGACAGGGGGCTGAGAGTAATGGCTACACCTTC	NA	TRBV7-9	TRBJ1-2	TRBD1
CTSSQGDSFEEKLFF	TGCACCAGCAGCCAAGGCGACAGTTTTGAGGAAAAACTGTTTTTT	NA	TRBV1	TRBJ1-4	NA
CATSRGSDTQYF	TGTGCCACCAGCAGAGGGTCAGATACGCAGTATTTT	NA	TRBV15	TRBJ2-3	NA
CSAGRGLPYEQYF	TGCAGCGCCGGCAGGGGTCTGCCCTACGAGCAGTACTTC	NA	TRBV29-1	TRBJ2-7	NA
CASSLGQLNYGYTF	TGCGCCAGCAGCCTCGGACAGCTTAACTATGGCTACACCTTC	NA	TRBV5-1	TRBJ1-2	NA
CASSLALGQGETQYF	TGCGCCAGCAGCTTGGCCTTGGGACAAGGAGAGACCCAGTACTTC	NA	TRBV5-1	TRBJ2-5	NA
CASSLGGIETQYF	TGTGCCAGCAGTTTGGGCGGGATCGAGACCCAGTACTTC	NA	TRBV27	TRBJ2-5	NA
CASSVRGGETQYF	TGTGCCAGCAGCGTACGGGGAGGGGAGACCCAGTACTTC	once	TRBV9	TRBJ2-5	TRBD2
CASSQVGTPHDTQYF	TGCGCCAGCAGCCAAGTTGGGACTCCCCACGATACGCAGTATTTT	NA	TRBV4-1	TRBJ2-3	NA
CASSMRTGHLYEQYF	TGCGCCAGCTCAATGAGGACTGGACACCTATACGAGCAGTACTTC	NA	TRBV5-1	TRBJ2-7	NA
CASSTSSGPTDTQYF	TGTGCCAGCAGCACCTCTAGCGGCCCCACAGATACGCAGTATTTT	NA	TRBV5-6	TRBJ2-3	TRBD2
CSVKGLAGGSGELFF	TGCAGCGTTAAAGGACTAGCGGGAGGCTCCGGGGAGCTGTTTTTT	NA	TRBV29-1	TRBJ2-2	TRBD2
CSVDLPGNYNEQFF	TGCAGCGTTGACCTCCCCGGGAATTACAATGAGCAGTTCTTC	once	TRBV29-1	TRBJ2-1	NA
CASSLAERPYEQYF	TGTGCCAGCAGCTTAGCGGAGCGGCCCTACGAGCAGTACTTC	NA	TRBV7-2	TRBJ2-7	NA
CASSNTGGETQYF	TGCGCCAGCAGCAACACAGGGGGAGAGACCCAGTACTTC	NA	TRBV5-1	TRBJ2-5	TRBD1
CASSRLAGPDTQYF	TGTGCCAGCAGTCGTCTAGCGGGGCCAGATACGCAGTATTTT	once	TRBV2	TRBJ2-3	TRBD2
CASSETDSSEHTGELFF	TGTGCCAGCAGTGAAACGGACTCATCGGAACACACCGGGGAGCTGTTTTTT	few	TRBV6-4	TRBJ2-2	NA
CASSVVAGGTDTQYF	TGTGCCAGCAGCGTAGTGGCAGGGGGTACAGATACGCAGTATTTT	NA	TRBV9	TRBJ2-3	TRBD1
CASSQAGGASEQYF	TGTGCCAGCAGTCAGGCGGGGGGCGCTTCCGAGCAGTACTTC	NA	TRBV28	TRBJ2-7	TRBD2
CASSYADQPQHF	TGTGCCAGCAGTTACGCGGATCAGCCCCAGCATTTT	NA	TRBV6-6	TRBJ1-5	NA
CASSDGSVSLTGEQYF	TGTGCCAGCAGTGATGGTAGCGTATCCTTAACCGGGGAGCAGTACTTC	NA	TRBV25-1	TRBJ2-7	NA
CASSESGDRAAEAFF	TGCGCCAGCAGTGAGTCAGGGGACAGGGCCGCTGAAGCTTTCTTT	NA	TRBV10-1	TRBJ1-1	TRBD1
CASSPRDRGLVGSGANVLTF	TGTGCCAGCAGCCCCCGGGACAGGGGGTTGGTAGGCTCTGGGGCCAACGTCCTGACTTTC	NA	TRBV7-8	TRBJ2-6	TRBD1
CASSPLAASTDTQYF	TGTGCCAGCAGCCCACTAGCGGCTAGCACAGATACGCAGTATTTT	NA	TRBV7-8	TRBJ2-3	TRBD2
CASSLVGAPGTEAFF	TGTGCCAGCAGCTTAGTGGGGGCGCCGGGCACTGAAGCTTTCTTT	NA	TRBV11-2	TRBJ1-1	NA
CASNGHGYTF	TGTGCCAGCAACGGGCATGGCTACACCTTC	NA	TRBV21-1	TRBJ1-2	NA
CASSSFANEQFF	TGTGCCAGCAGCTCGTTCGCCAATGAGCAGTTCTTC	NA	TRBV7-6	TRBJ2-1	NA